The 9 T cell receptor beta chains below come from one sample, sequenced in a study of blood T cell repertoires in COVID-19. Sequenced by immunoSEQ multiplex PCR; TCRdb stores in-frame clones only, minus some. The table shows more than 110,000 clones, with around 80% occurring only once. The sequencing sample was made of peripheral blood. Receptors originate from a man aged 60 to 69 with acute or convalescent COVID-19.

The chain joins TRBV9 to TRBJ2-2; 7 positions match TRBD2. Germline values: CDR1 SGDLS, CDR2 YYNGEE. CDR3 length: 15 amino acids. V lost 2 bases and J lost 3; bases outside the gene matches: 4. The CDR3 bases are TGTGCCAGCAGCGTTGGGGGGGACTACACCGGGGAGCTGTTTTTT. Its protein product is CASSVGGDYTGELFF. Full variable domain (outside the CDR3, taken from reference TRBV9 and TRBJ2-2): DSGVTQTPKHLITATGQRVTLRCSPRSGDLSVYWYQQSLDQGLQFLIQYYNGEERAKGNILERFSAQQFPDLHSELNLSSLELGDSALYFCASSVGGDYTGELFFGEGSRLTVL.

The chain's CDR3 is CASSWVPGAPYEQYF. The CDR3 DNA is TGTGCCAGCAGCTGGGTTCCAGGGGCCCCCTACGAGCAGTACTTC. The chain recombines TRBV7-2 with TRBJ2-7, with D tentatively TRBD1 (6 bases). CDR3 length equals 15 residues. V lost 4 bases and J 2 bases, leaving 15 bases between the germline ends. Looked up from germline, CDR1 is SGHTA and CDR2 is FQGNSA.

V gene TRBV5-5 combines with J gene TRBJ2-1, with 7 positions matching TRBD2. The CDR3 has 15 residues. The trim removed 1 base at V and 2 bases at J, leaving 3 bases unmatched. Per the germline V gene, CDR1 is SGHKS and CDR2 is YYEKEE (reference sequence). The CDR3 nucleotides read TGTGCCAGCAGCTTGTCGGGAGGTCCCTACAATGAGCAGTTCTTC. Protein: CASSLSGGPYNEQFF.

The V and J genes are TRBV30 and TRBJ1-5; 7 nucleotides match TRBD1. This CDR3 has 13 residues. In germline, CDR1 is GTSNPN, CDR2 SVGIG (reference sequence). Losses at the gene ends were 5 bases for V and 3 bases for J; bases not matched to a gene: 4. The CDR3 protein is CAWQQGPNQPQHF. The CDR3 DNA reads as TGTGCCTGGCAACAGGGGCCCAATCAGCCCCAGCATTTT.

This clone was seen just once. The chain couples TRBV18 to TRBJ2-6; the D gene is possibly TRBD1 (6 bases). The V end was cut by 1 base, the J end by 3 bases, with 10 bases between. Germline V gene lookup returns CDR1 KGHSH and CDR2 LQKENI. This CDR3 has 16 amino acids. The CDR3 region is CASSPQQGGGANVLTF. As DNA, the CDR3 is TGTGCCAGCTCACCACAACAGGGCGGTGGGGCCAACGTCCTGACTTTC.

V usage is TRBV5-1 and J usage is TRBJ2-6, with TRBD2 as a possible D gene (5 bases). The ends were cut back, 5 bases at V and 0 bases at J, with 18 bases in the middle. The CDR3 has 18 residues. Per germline, CDR1 SGHRS and CDR2 YFSETQ. The CDR3 nucleotides read TGCGCCAGCAGGAGCTTTGGAGGCTCGATCTCTGGGGCCAACGTCCTGACTTTC. This codes for CASRSFGGSISGANVLTF.

The chain employs TRBV19 and TRBJ1-1, with TRBD1 matching 7 bases. Trimming removed 9 bases from V and 2 bases from J; junction bases left unmatched: 9. The V gene's germline CDR1 is LNHDA and CDR2 SQIVND (reference sequence). The CDR3 totals 14 residues. The CDR3 DNA reads as TGTGCCAGCAAACCAACAGGGGCAAACACTGAAGCTTTCTTT. Protein product: CASKPTGANTEAFF.

The V and J genes are TRBV18 and TRBJ1-4, with 7 bases matching TRBD1. The V segment lost 3 bases and the J segment 7 bases; nucleotides outside the gene matches: 5. Germline values: CDR1 KGHSH, CDR2 LQKENI. The CDR3 has 14 residues. The CDR3 loop is CASSPMGQSEKLFF. CDR3 nucleotide sequence: TGTGCCAGCTCACCGATGGGACAGAGTGAAAAACTGTTTTTT.

The rearrangement joins TRBV7-2 to TRBJ2-7; D unclear. V lost 1 base to trimming and J lost 1 base, with 11 bases between them. Germline V gene sequence: CDR1 SGHTA, CDR2 FQGNSA. The CDR3 length is 15 residues. Written as DNA, the CDR3 is TGTGCCAGCAGCTTAGAACCCAGTGATTCCTACGAGCAGTACTTC. The encoded protein is CASSLEPSDSYEQYF.